A selection of T cell receptor beta chains follows, all from one sample in a study of CD8 T cells in ankylosing spondylitis. MiXCR was run by TCRdb on the 5' RACE reads, yielding one entry per CDR3 protein. The table includes around 160,000 distinct CDR3 sequences, about 9.9% detected once. Source material: blood, either unsorted or a sorted T cell fraction (not recorded which). The receptors originated from a male donor with ankylosing spondylitis or in good health (not recorded which). CDR3s include the opening cysteine and the closing phenylalanine or tryptophan. The D gene is left open where the match is weak. Where a row states a size, it is once, few, many or the class of an expanded clone; other rows omit it.

clone size,V gene,J gene,D gene,CDR3 DNA,CDR3 protein
many,TRBV9,TRBJ1-6,-,TGTGCCAGCAGCCAAGGTGGCCTGGGAAATTCACCCCTCCACTTT,CASSQGGLGNSPLHF
many,TRBV4-2,TRBJ2-5,-,TGTGCCAGCAGCCAAGATGATCCCAGGAGTAAGCAAGAGACCCAGTACTTC,CASSQDDPRSKQETQYF
many,TRBV7-9,TRBJ2-3,-,TGTGCCAGCAGCGAGGGGGGGCTAGTCGATGATACGCAGTATTTT,CASSEGGLVDDTQYF
-,TRBV5-1,TRBJ2-3,-,TGCGCCAGCAGCTTGGATCAGGGTGGAGGCACAGATACGCAGTATTTT,CASSLDQGGGTDTQYF
-,TRBV28,TRBJ1-5,-,TGTGCCAGCAGTTCGGACAATCAGCCCCAGCATTTT,CASSSDNQPQHF
-,TRBV7-9,TRBJ1-3,-,TGTGCCAGCAGCCCGGACAGCACTGGAAACACCATATATTTT,CASSPDSTGNTIYF
many,TRBV5-1,TRBJ2-1,TRBD1,TGCGCCAGCAGCTCGACAGGGTTGAACAATGAGCAGTTCTTC,CASSSTGLNNEQFF
-,TRBV30,TRBJ1-1,-,TGTGCCTCAATGGGGGGGGGCTCCAACACTGAAGCTTTCTTT,CASMGGGSNTEAFF
-,TRBV4-1,TRBJ2-7,TRBD2,TGCGCCAGCAGCCAAGTTGTAGCGGGGACCTACGAGCAGTACTTC,CASSQVVAGTYEQYF
-,TRBV10-1,TRBJ2-7,TRBD2,TGCGCCAGCACATGGGGGGGACCGTCCTCCTACGAGCAGTACTTC,CASTWGGPSSYEQYF
many,TRBV2,TRBJ2-3,-,TGTGCCAGCAGTGCACACGCAGATACGCAGTATTTT,CASSAHADTQYF
many,TRBV14,TRBJ2-7,TRBD1,TGTGCCAGCAGCGACAGGGTTACGGACGAGCAGTACTTC,CASSDRVTDEQYF
many,TRBV29-1,TRBJ1-5,TRBD1,TGCAGCGTTGGGACAGGGGGCCAGCCCCAGCATTTT,CSVGTGGQPQHF
many,TRBV11-1,TRBJ2-2,TRBD2,TGTGCCAGCAGCTTAGCCCGGACTAGCGGGAGATACACATCGGGATCCGGGGAGCTGTTTTTT,CASSLARTSGRYTSGSGELFF
few,TRBV24-1,TRBJ2-3,TRBD1,TGTGCCACCAGTGACCCGGGACAGATCGGAGCAGATACGCAGTATTTT,CATSDPGQIGADTQYF
many,TRBV7-9,TRBJ2-2,-,TGCGCCAGCAGCTCCGGGACGGCGAACACCGGGGAGCTGTTTTTT,CASSSGTANTGELFF
many,TRBV7-2,TRBJ2-5,-,TGTGCCAGCATCGAGGCCCCGGGGATAGAGACCCAGTACTTC,CASIEAPGIETQYF
-,TRBV5-4,TRBJ2-7,-,TGTGCCAGCAGCTTGATCGGAAGCTCCTACGAGCAGTACTTC,CASSLIGSSYEQYF
few,TRBV12-3/TRBV12-4,TRBJ2-5,TRBD1,TGTGCCAGCAGTTCTCGGACAGGGATGGGGACCCAGTACTTC,CASSSRTGMGTQYF
-,TRBV5-1,TRBJ2-1,-,TGCGCCAGCAGCTTAGGGCAGGGAGGCCCAAATGAGCAGTTCTTC,CASSLGQGGPNEQFF
many,TRBV20-1,TRBJ2-1,TRBD1,TGCAGTGCTACTTTTACGACAGGGGGCCCGTACAATGAGCAGTTCTTC,CSATFTTGGPYNEQFF
many,TRBV20-1,TRBJ1-6,TRBD1,TGCAGTGCCAACAGGGGTATGGAGTCACCCCTCCACTTT,CSANRGMESPLHF
many,TRBV2,TRBJ2-1,TRBD1,TGTGCCAGCAGTGTTAGGGGGCAACGCAATGAGCAGTTCTTC,CASSVRGQRNEQFF
many,TRBV7-6,TRBJ1-5,TRBD1,TGTGCCAGCAGTTCCCGACAGGGACGGGGTCAGCCCCAGCATTTT,CASSSRQGRGQPQHF
many,TRBV30,TRBJ2-1,-,TGTGCCTGGAGTGTAGGTGGTGAGCAGTTCTTC,CAWSVGGEQFF
few,TRBV2,TRBJ2-7,-,TGTGCCAGCAGTGTTTCAGGGAACGACGAGCAGTACTTC,CASSVSGNDEQYF
few,TRBV3-1,TRBJ2-5,TRBD2,TGTGCCAGCAGCCAAGTAGGGACTAGCCAAGAGACCCAGTACTTC,CASSQVGTSQETQYF
-,TRBV20-1,TRBJ2-2,TRBD2,TGCAGTGCTAGAGATTATGGCAGCGGGAGGGATAACACCGGGGAGCTGTTTTTT,CSARDYGSGRDNTGELFF
many,TRBV6-2/TRBV6-3,TRBJ2-3,TRBD2,TGTGCCAGCAGTTACGGTAGCGGGGGCCACAGAGCGGATACGCAGTATTTT,CASSYGSGGHRADTQYF
-,TRBV7-2,TRBJ2-5,TRBD2,TGTGCCAGCACCTTAGCGGGGGGCTGGGAGACCCAGTACTTC,CASTLAGGWETQYF
many,TRBV11-2,TRBJ2-3,-,TGTGCCAGCAGCCCCAACAGACTTGGTAGCACAGATACGCAGTATTTT,CASSPNRLGSTDTQYF
many,TRBV5-5,TRBJ1-1,-,TGTGCCAGCAGCTTGACGAGGAACACTGAAGCTTTCTTT,CASSLTRNTEAFF
many,TRBV27,TRBJ1-5,-,TGTGCCAGCCGGTTGATGGGGGGTCAAGATCAGCCCCAGCATTTT,CASRLMGGQDQPQHF
-,TRBV7-2,TRBJ2-3,TRBD2,TGTGCCAGCAGCTCATTAGCGGGGGCGGCCACAGATACGCAGTATTTT,CASSSLAGAATDTQYF
few,TRBV19,TRBJ1-2,-,TGTGCCAGTAGTATCAGAGGGGACGGCGGCTACACCTTC,CASSIRGDGGYTF
few,TRBV7-2,TRBJ2-3,-,TGTGTCAGCAGCTTAGGAAGCGAGAGCACGCAGTATTTT,CVSSLGSESTQYF
-,TRBV5-1,TRBJ2-1,-,TGCGCCAGCAGCTTGCCGGGCAATGAGCAGTTCTTC,CASSLPGNEQFF
many,TRBV7-2,TRBJ2-1,-,TGTGCCAGCAGCTTAGACGCGGGGAGCTCCTACAATGAGCAGTTCTTC,CASSLDAGSSYNEQFF
many,TRBV20-1,TRBJ1-1,-,TGCAGTGCTAGTACGCATACTACTGAAGCTTTCTTT,CSASTHTTEAFF
many,TRBV7-8,TRBJ2-3,TRBD2,TGTGCCAGCAGCCCTGGACTAGCGGCTATATACACAGATACGCAGTATTTT,CASSPGLAAIYTDTQYF
once,TRBV5-6,TRBJ2-7,-,TGTGTCAGCAGTCATTCCTACGAGCAGTACTTC,CVSSHSYEQYF
-,TRBV2,TRBJ2-1,TRBD2,TGTGCCAGCAAAAGTAGAGCGGGAGAGAACAATGAGCAGTTCTTC,CASKSRAGENNEQFF
-,TRBV3-1,TRBJ1-2,-,TGTGCCAGCAGCCAAGGACAAACGAACTATGGCTACACCTTC,CASSQGQTNYGYTF
many,TRBV12-3/TRBV12-4,TRBJ2-3,-,TGTGCCAGCAGTTTAGGGGACCTCGGGGATACGCAGTATTTT,CASSLGDLGDTQYF
many,TRBV10-2,TRBJ2-1,-,TGCGCCAGCAGTGAGTCGAGGCCCGACAATGAGCAGTTCTTC,CASSESRPDNEQFF
-,TRBV12-3/TRBV12-4,TRBJ1-4,-,TGTGCCATCTGTCTAACGGGGGGTCTGGGAACTACGCCTAATGAAAAACTGTTTTTT,CAICLTGGLGTTPNEKLFF
-,TRBV15,TRBJ1-5,-,TGTGCCACCAGCAGAGATCGGGATATTGGACAGCCCCAGCATTTT,CATSRDRDIGQPQHF
many,TRBV2,TRBJ2-1,-,TGTGCCAGCAGCAGGGCTAGTGGTGAGCAGTTCTTC,CASSRASGEQFF
few,TRBV15,TRBJ1-2,-,TGTGCCACTAGCCCGGACCATAACTATGGCTACACCTTC,CATSPDHNYGYTF
-,TRBV20-1,TRBJ1-2,-,TGCAGTGCTAGAGGGTCAGGTTCCCCCTTC,CSARGSGSPF
few,TRBV7-6,TRBJ2-2,-,TGTGCCAGCAGCCCCCTTTGGGCGGAGGGACAGTTTTTT,CASSPLWAEGQFF
few,TRBV2,TRBJ2-2,-,TGTGCCAGCATCAGGAACACCGGGGAGCTGTTTTTT,CASIRNTGELFF
-,TRBV29-1,TRBJ1-3,-,TGCAGCATCTTCTCTGGAAACACCATATATTTT,CSIFSGNTIYF
few,TRBV3-1,TRBJ2-3,-,TGTGCCAGCAGCCCCTCCCGGTCCGGGAGTTTCGCAGATACGCAGTATTTT,CASSPSRSGSFADTQYF